A single sample is the source of the 18 T cell receptor beta chains below, sequenced in a study of cytomegalovirus exposure and HLA in healthy donors (dated 2017 in TCRdb). Library method: the immunoSEQ multiplex PCR assay. TCRdb mirrors the immuneACCESS table, restricted to in-frame sequences. Some clones are absent from its copies; in checked studies, under half trace to an unresolved V gene, and the reason for the others is unknown. The sample includes under 300,000 clones, with around 89% observed a single time. The top ten clones comprise 0.35% to 0.4% of the sample. Specimen: PBMCs. Receptors were obtained from a woman under 30 in good health and CMV-seronegative.

The rearrangement links TRBV15 to TRBJ2-1; TRBD2 matches 12 bases. V shed 0 bases and J 7 bases; nucleotides not matched to a gene: 7. The CDR3 runs to 17 residues. From germline, CDR1 is LNHNV and CDR2 YYDKDF (reference sequence). The CDR3 nucleotides read TGTGCCACCAGCAGAGAAGTTAGGACTAGCGGGGTTAATGAGCAGTTCTTC. It translates to CATSREVRTSGVNEQFF.

This clone came up a few times. The genes are TRBV7-9 and TRBJ1-5, with D possibly matching TRBD1 (6 bases). The CDR3 totals 14 residues. Trimming removed 6 bases at V and 1 base at J, with 10 bases between. CDR1 is SEHNR and CDR2 is FQNEAQ in the germline V gene (reference sequence). Here the CDR3 reads CASSSGASNQPQHF. Written as DNA, the CDR3 is TGTGCCAGCAGTTCAGGGGCGAGCAATCAGCCCCAGCATTTT.

This clone appeared once. The rearrangement uses TRBV7-9 and TRBJ2-1; 10 positions agree with TRBD2. This CDR3 is built from 15 residues. The V gene's germline CDR1 is SEHNR and CDR2 FQNEAQ (reference sequence). The ends lost 2 bases at V and 7 bases at J; junction bases unmatched: 5. CDR3 residues: CASSLRAGGTNEQFF. For the CDR3, the DNA is TGTGCCAGCAGCTTAAGAGCGGGGGGGACTAATGAGCAGTTCTTC.

The rearrangement uses TRBV28 and TRBJ2-1, with TRBD1 matching 8 bases. Per germline, CDR1 MDHEN and CDR2 SYDVKM. This CDR3 region has 14 residues. Trimming at V came to 6 bases and at J to 2 bases, leaving 3 bases not matched to a gene. The CDR3 DNA follows: TGTGCCAGCAGCCGGGACAGGACCTACAATGAGCAGTTCTTC. It specifies CASSRDRTYNEQFF.

V and J are TRBV27 and TRBJ1-1, with D possibly matching TRBD1 (5 bases). Trimming took off 8 bases at V and 5 bases at J, with 15 bases between the two ends. CDR1 is MNHEY and CDR2 is SMNVEV in the germline V gene (reference sequence). The CDR3 extends over 13 amino acids. CDR3 in amino acids: CASGLGGETEAFF. The CDR3 coding sequence is TGTGCCAGCGGCCTGGGAGGGGAGACTGAAGCTTTCTTT.

V and J are TRBV5-1 and TRBJ1-1, with D perhaps matching TRBD1 (5 bases). Germline-derived CDR1 and CDR2 are SGHRS and YFSETQ. Deletions cut 2 bases from V and 1 base from J, with 6 bases between. The CDR3 is 13 residues long. CDR3 DNA: TGCGCCAGCAGCTTCAGGGAGAACACTGAAGCTTTCTTT. It specifies CASSFRENTEAFF.

This chain links TRBV7-6 with TRBJ2-2, with a weak D call TRBD1 (5 bases). CDR1 is SGHVS and CDR2 is FNYEAQ in the germline V gene. V gave up 0 bases and J gave up 4 bases, with 9 bases separating them. The CDR3 has 15 residues. The CDR3 coding sequence is TGTGCCAGCAGCTTAGCGGCAGGGCTCACCGGGGAGCTGTTTTTT. This sequence encodes CASSLAAGLTGELFF.

This chain joins TRBV20-1 and TRBJ1-1, with D uncertain. In germline, CDR1 is DFQATT, CDR2 SNEGSKA (reference sequence). V was cut by 6 bases and J by 2 bases, with 7 bases left in between. The CDR3 loop spans 11 amino acids. The CDR3 DNA reads TGCAGTGCCAGACTCAACACTGAAGCTTTCTTT. Amino acid sequence: CSARLNTEAFF.

The CDR3 sequence: CASSLGQGFQPQHF. The DNA for the CDR3 is TGTGCCAGCAGTTTAGGACAGGGGTTTCAGCCCCAGCATTTT. This sequence joins TRBV28 and TRBJ1-5; 9 positions agree with TRBD1. The CDR3 is 14 amino acids. V lost 2 bases to trimming and J lost 6 bases; unmatched junction nucleotides: 2. The germline gives CDR1 MDHEN, CDR2 SYDVKM.

V gene TRBV28 combines with J gene TRBJ1-1, with 12 nucleotides matching TRBD1. Looked up from germline, CDR1 is MDHEN and CDR2 is SYDVKM. CDR3 length: 15 amino acids. V shed 5 bases, J shed 5 bases, and the junction held 6 bases outside the gene matches. The CDR3 DNA follows: TGTGCCAGCAGTAGCCGGGACAGGGGGCGGACTGAAGCTTTCTTT. Translated: CASSSRDRGRTEAFF.

The chain is built from TRBV13 and TRBJ2-1; D gene uncertain. V lost 5 bases to trimming and J lost 3 bases, with 14 bases between them. There are 15 residues in the CDR3. CDR1 is PRHDT and CDR2 is FYEKMQ in the germline V gene (reference sequence). The CDR3 coding sequence is TGTGCCAGCAGCCCAACGTTACCAGTCTACAATGAGCAGTTCTTC. Translation gives CASSPTLPVYNEQFF.

The V and J genes are TRBV2 and TRBJ1-5; 7 nucleotides align to TRBD1. The CDR3 sequence is 14 residues long. With V trimmed by 7 bases and J by 2 bases, 5 bases remained unmatched. Per germline, CDR1 SNHLY and CDR2 FYNNEI. CDR3 sequence: CASTQGVGNQPQHF. The CDR3 bases are TGTGCCAGCACCCAGGGGGTCGGCAATCAGCCCCAGCATTTT.

The rearrangement joins TRBV10-1 to TRBJ2-1; no clear D. Between the trimmed V and J ends, which lost 4 bases and 0 bases, there was a span of 10 bases. Germline V gene lookup returns CDR1 WNHNN and CDR2 SYGVQD (reference sequence). This CDR3 region has 15 residues. The CDR3: CASSGRRSSYNEQFF. The CDR3 bases are TGCGCCAGCAGTGGCCGGCGGAGCTCCTACAATGAGCAGTTCTTC.

The chain links TRBV7-3 to TRBJ1-1, with TRBD1 as a possible D gene (5 bases). The germline V gene encodes CDR1 SGHTA and CDR2 FQGTGA. The CDR3 extends over 15 amino acids. Trimming removed 5 bases at V and 1 base at J, with 14 bases between. CDR3 DNA: TGTGCCAGCAGCCTGACAGCTTACCAGAACACTGAAGCTTTCTTT. Protein product: CASSLTAYQNTEAFF.

This clone appeared a single time. The V call is TRBV29-1, the J call TRBJ1-1; 7 bases align to TRBD1. The V and J ends lost 7 bases and 0 bases, in that order; junction bases with no gene match: 5. The CDR3 sequence is 13 residues long. CDR1 SQVTM and CDR2 ANQGSEA come from the germline V gene. CDR3 coding DNA: TGCAGCGCAAGACAGGGAATGAACACTGAAGCTTTCTTT. This codes for CSARQGMNTEAFF.

This chain connects TRBV29-1 to TRBJ2-5; 8 bases align to TRBD1. This CDR3 is 13 amino acids long. With 7 bases clipped from V and 1 base from J, the junction kept 5 bases outside the gene matches. CDR1 is SQVTM and CDR2 is ANQGSEA in the germline V gene. CDR3 residues: CSGIRGPQETQYF. Here the CDR3 DNA reads TGCAGCGGTATCAGGGGGCCCCAAGAGACCCAGTACTTC.

The chain is built from TRBV27 and TRBJ2-7, with D perhaps TRBD1 (5 bases). Germline CDR1 reads MNHEY; CDR2 reads SMNVEV (reference sequence). The length of the CDR3 is 14 residues. Trimming cost V 2 bases and J 5 bases, with 13 bases left between them. The CDR3 here is CASSLKGLINEQYV. The CDR3 DNA reads TGTGCCAGCAGTTTAAAGGGGCTCATTAACGAGCAGTACGTC.

The V call is TRBV10-1, the J call TRBJ1-1; TRBD1 matches at 11 bases. The J segment lost 4 bases and the V segment lost 5 bases, leaving 3 bases of the junction unmatched. Per the germline V gene, CDR1 is WNHNN and CDR2 is SYGVQD (reference sequence). This CDR3 has 14 amino acids. For the CDR3, the DNA is TGCGCCAGCAGTCGGACAGGGGGCGTCACTGAAGCTTTCTTT. It yields the protein CASSRTGGVTEAFF.